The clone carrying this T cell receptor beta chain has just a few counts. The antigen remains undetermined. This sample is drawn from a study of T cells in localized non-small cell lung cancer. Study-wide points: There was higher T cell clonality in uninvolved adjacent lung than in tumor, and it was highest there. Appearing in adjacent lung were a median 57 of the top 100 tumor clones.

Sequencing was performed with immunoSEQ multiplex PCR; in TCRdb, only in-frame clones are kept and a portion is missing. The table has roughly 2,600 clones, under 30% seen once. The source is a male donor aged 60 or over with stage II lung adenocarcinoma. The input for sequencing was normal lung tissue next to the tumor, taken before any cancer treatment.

The CDR3 coding sequence is TGTGCCAGTCTGGCGGGAGTCTTCACAGATACGCAGTATTTT. Protein: CASLAGVFTDTQYF. The chain has TRBV12-2 and TRBJ2-3; the table's D call TRBD2 went unverified against the DNA. TRBV12-2 is termed a pseudogene. The CDR3 loop spans 14 amino acids.